This TCR beta chain was sequenced for a study of PD-L1 blockade in urothelial cancer. As for the study in general: Of about 29 patients, some 24 were males with bladder-origin urothelial cancer. Blood gave a median roughly 140,000 T cells.

V lost 0 bases, J lost 3 bases, and 11 bases lay in between. This CDR3 spans 15 amino acids. CDR1 and CDR2 from the germline V gene are MNHNY and SVGAGI (reference sequence). Findings of the study overall: Tumor-linked clones in blood grew more by 3 weeks in durable-benefit patients.

Repertoires were generated with immunoSEQ multiplex PCR, while TCRdb's copy carries only in-frame clones and drops some. The sample carries fewer than 75,000 clones, approximately 81% recorded once. Worth noting for this clone: As yet, its antigen is unknown.

A total of 1 to 8 samples per patient were collected pretreatment and on-treatment. This receptor was obtained from a man between 65 and 85 years old with urothelial cancer. The sequencing here drew on PBMCs, taken around atezolizumab (anti-PD-L1) treatment. The chain couples TRBV6-6 to TRBJ1-1; D remains unclear. The CDR3 DNA reads TGTGCCAGCAGTTACTCGATCAGCGTAGACACTGAAGCTTTCTTT. Translation gives CASSYSISVDTEAFF.